The rows below give T cell receptor beta chains drawn from one sample of a study of cytotoxic CD8 clonotypes in ibrutinib-treated CLL. Here immunoSEQ multiplex PCR was the method, and the copy in TCRdb shows in-frame clones only, minus some. The sample lists 250,000 to 350,000 clones; 76% were seen once. The material was PBMCs, obtained at disease progression, from a patient treated with ibrutinib. Every receptor here comes from a human donor with chronic lymphocytic leukemia. The CDR3 runs from the conserved cysteine through the conserved F or W. Each record gives: J gene, clone size, D gene, V gene, CDR3 DNA, CDR3 protein. A D gene is named only where the DNA matches it firmly. Clone size is not always given. Where it is, it says once, few, many or a class for expanded clones.

>TRBJ2-7|NA|TRBD2|TRBV9
TGTGCCAGCAGCCCACGGACTAGCGGGAGGAACGAGCAGTACTTC
CASSPRTSGRNEQYF
>TRBJ2-7|once|NA|TRBV7-2
TGTGCCAGCAGCTTAGTAGAGAGCTCCTACGAGCAGTACTTC
CASSLVESSYEQYF
>TRBJ1-2|NA|NA|TRBV5-1
TGCGCCAGCAGCAAGCCGACACCGGGGAACACCCTTAACTATGGCTACACCTTC
CASSKPTPGNTLNYGYTF
>TRBJ2-3|NA|NA|TRBV11-2
TGTGCCAGCAGCTTGGAGGGTCCCTCCTATACGCAGTATTTT
CASSLEGPSYTQYF
>TRBJ2-7|NA|NA|TRBV6-5
TGTGCCAGCAGACAGAATTCCAACTCCTACGAGCAGTACTTC
CASRQNSNSYEQYF
>TRBJ2-7|NA|NA|TRBV7-2
TGTGCCAGCAGCTGGGGCCGACTTTTCGAGCAGTACTTC
CASSWGRLFEQYF
>TRBJ2-5|once|NA|TRBV6-6
TGTGCCAGCAGCATACTGGGAGAGACCCAGTACTTC
CASSILGETQYF
>TRBJ2-1|NA|TRBD2|TRBV4-1
TGCGCCAGCAGCCAAGGCCCTCTAGGACTAGCGCTTTACAATGAGCAGTTCTTC
CASSQGPLGLALYNEQFF
>TRBJ1-5|NA|NA|TRBV7-6
TGTGCCAGCAGCTTAATGATGGGGGGGGATAGCAATCAGCCCCAGCATTTT
CASSLMMGGDSNQPQHF
>TRBJ2-3|NA|NA|TRBV29-1
TGCAGCGTTGGGGGCAGAAAGAGCACAGATACGCAGTATTTT
CSVGGRKSTDTQYF
>TRBJ2-1|NA|NA|TRBV11-3
TGTGCCAGCAGCCATGGCGGGGGCTCGTATGAGCAGTTCTTC
CASSHGGGSYEQFF
>TRBJ2-1|NA|NA|TRBV4-1
TGCGCCAGCAGCATAGGGTCGAGCTCCTACAATGAGCAGTTCTTC
CASSIGSSSYNEQFF
>TRBJ2-5|NA|NA|TRBV6-5
TGTGCCAGCAGTTACGCCGGGACATGGCAAGAGACCCAGTACTTC
CASSYAGTWQETQYF
>TRBJ2-7|NA|NA|TRBV5-1
TGCGCCAGCAGCTTAACAGTCGATGCACCCTCCTACGAGCAGTACTTC
CASSLTVDAPSYEQYF
>TRBJ1-2|few|NA|TRBV10-3
TGTGCCATCAGTGAACGGCAGGGGCATGGCTACACCTTC
CAISERQGHGYTF
>TRBJ2-1|NA|TRBD2|TRBV14
TGTGCCAGCAGCCGCGGCGGCCTGGCGGGGGGGCGCCACAATGAGCAGTTCTTC
CASSRGGLAGGRHNEQFF
>TRBJ2-7|NA|NA|TRBV7-8
TGTGCCAGCACCCCCGGTTTACCCTACGAGCAGTACTTC
CASTPGLPYEQYF
>TRBJ2-1|NA|NA|TRBV5-6
TGTGCCAGCAGCTGGAGAGGTGGGGATTGGACAGACTACAATGAGCAGTTCTTC
CASSWRGGDWTDYNEQFF
>TRBJ1-2|few|NA|TRBV29-1
TGCACGGTCGTCGAAGATGGCTACACCTTC
CTVVEDGYTF
>TRBJ1-4|NA|TRBD1|TRBV5-4
TGTGCCAGCAGCCCCGGGACAGCGTCTGAAAAACTGTTTTTT
CASSPGTASEKLFF
>TRBJ2-1|NA|NA|TRBV27
TGTGCCAGCAGTTTAAGGGGCGGCAATGAGCAGTTCTTC
CASSLRGGNEQFF
>TRBJ2-7|NA|NA|TRBV11-3
TGTGCCAGCAGCTTATTCGGCCTTGAGCGCTACGAGCAGTACTTC
CASSLFGLERYEQYF